Listed below are T cell receptor beta chains from one sample, sequenced in a study of blood T cell repertoires in COVID-19. The assay was immunoSEQ multiplex PCR, and TCRdb's table has in-frame clones only and misses some. The table shows under 500,000 clones, with roughly 91% occurring only once. The sample comprised peripheral blood. The receptors were gathered from a woman aged 30 to 39 with acute or convalescent COVID-19. CDR3s include the opening cysteine and the closing phenylalanine or tryptophan. Each record gives: V gene, J gene, clone size, D gene, CDR3 DNA, CDR3 protein. D genes are given only for firm matches. The size entry is marked missing in some rows and otherwise reads once, few, many or a size class.

TRBV12-3/TRBV12-4,TRBJ1-1,once,-,TGTGCCAGCTACAAAATCCTGAACACTGAAGCTTTCTTT,CASYKILNTEAFF
TRBV19,TRBJ2-1,-,TRBD1,TGTGCCAGTAGTTCCGCCGGGACAGGGGCGTACAATGAGCAGTTCTTC,CASSSAGTGAYNEQFF
TRBV13,TRBJ2-6,-,TRBD1,TGTGCCAGCAGCTCAGCGGGGACAGGGGAGGCCAACGTCCTGACTTTC,CASSSAGTGEANVLTF
TRBV6-5,TRBJ2-4,-,-,TGTGCCAGCAGTTACTCAGGGGGGGACGGTGACATTCAGTACTTC,CASSYSGGDGDIQYF
TRBV19,TRBJ2-4,-,TRBD2,TGTGCCACCCTGAGTTGGGGGGCGCGGGAGGGAAGTTACATTCAGTACTTC,CATLSWGAREGSYIQYF
TRBV24-1,TRBJ2-3,-,TRBD2,TGTGCCACCAGTGGCGGGACTAGCGGGGGTGGTGATACGCAGTATTTT,CATSGGTSGGGDTQYF
TRBV27,TRBJ2-2,-,-,TGTGCCAGCGAGGGTCAGCCGCTCACCGGGGAGCTGTTTTTT,CASEGQPLTGELFF
TRBV5-5,TRBJ2-5,-,-,TGTGCCAGCAGCTTATCCAGGGAAGAGACCCAGTACTTC,CASSLSREETQYF
TRBV5-1,TRBJ2-5,-,TRBD1,TGCGCCAGCAGCTCGGACAGGGCAGAGACCCAGTACTTC,CASSSDRAETQYF
TRBV19,TRBJ2-5,-,-,TGTGCCAGTAGTCCCAGTATTCTAGCGAACCAAGAGACCCAGTACTTC,CASSPSILANQETQYF
TRBV5-1,TRBJ2-3,-,TRBD1,TGCGCCAGCAGCTTTGGACAGGGGGCAGATACGCAGTATTTT,CASSFGQGADTQYF
TRBV18,TRBJ2-3,-,-,TGTGCCAGCTCACCAGATCAATCTCAGCAGGGAGATACGCAGTATTTT,CASSPDQSQQGDTQYF
TRBV2,TRBJ2-1,-,-,TGTGCCAGCAGCCTTTTTTCAGGCAATGAGCAGTTCTTC,CASSLFSGNEQFF
TRBV9,TRBJ1-4,many,TRBD1,TGTGCCAGCAGCCCGGGACAGGGTTATGAAAAACTGTTTTTT,CASSPGQGYEKLFF
TRBV6-5,TRBJ1-5,-,TRBD1,TGTGCCAGCCTAGACAGGGTCAATCAGCCCCAGCATTTT,CASLDRVNQPQHF
TRBV27,TRBJ1-6,many,-,TGTGCCAGCAGAACCCTTCGTTCCGAGGATTCACCCCTCCACTTT,CASRTLRSEDSPLHF
TRBV15,TRBJ1-1,-,-,TGTGCCACCAGTGGCGGGAGTTTGGAAGCTTTCTTT,CATSGGSLEAFF
TRBV6-1,TRBJ2-6,many,-,TGTGCCAGCAGTGGACGGTACGGGACTGTTGGTGCTGGGGCCAACGTCCTGACTTTC,CASSGRYGTVGAGANVLTF
TRBV9,TRBJ1-6,-,TRBD1,TGTGCCAGCAGCGGCCTCACAGGGGTTTCACCCCTCCACTTT,CASSGLTGVSPLHF
TRBV6-5,TRBJ2-1,-,-,TGTGCCAGCAGGGCACAGGGAAGTGCCTACAATGAGCAGTTCTTC,CASRAQGSAYNEQFF
TRBV5-1,TRBJ1-2,-,-,TGCGCCACAGCCGGGACACGAGAAGATGGCTACACCTTC,CATAGTREDGYTF
TRBV5-1,TRBJ1-1,-,TRBD1,TGCGCCAGCAGCATGGGACAGGGGTTTAGCACTGAAGCTTTCTTT,CASSMGQGFSTEAFF
TRBV27,TRBJ1-1,-,-,TGTGCCAGCAGTTCTCAACGGGGCAGGGGAATGAACACTGAAGCTTTCTTT,CASSSQRGRGMNTEAFF
TRBV28,TRBJ1-6,-,-,TGTGCCAGCAGCGCTGACAGTTACCTTAATTCACCCCTCCACTTT,CASSADSYLNSPLHF
TRBV20-1,TRBJ2-3,-,-,TGCAGTGCTAGGCGTACAGATACGCAGTATTTT,CSARRTDTQYF